These T cell receptor beta chains were read from a single sample in a study of CD8 T cells in Susac syndrome. MiXCR, applied by TCRdb to the immunoSEQ multiplex PCR reads, yields one record per CDR3 protein. There are 160,000 or so distinct CDR3 sequences in the sample; roughly 95% occur only once, and over 0.12% lies in the top ten. The sequenced material came from CD8+ T cells from PBMCs. These receptors were collected from a human donor with multiple sclerosis. Both conserved end residues are part of each CDR3. D genes are given only for firm matches. Size tells how often a clone was seen (once, few, many) or the class of an expanded clone, and some rows leave it out.

TRBJ2-5	.	.	TRBV29-1	TGCAGCGGCATGGGCTTAGAGGGTTTTGGAATCGAGACCCAGTACTTC	CSGMGLEGFGIETQYF
TRBJ1-5	.	.	TRBV14	TGTGCCAGCAGCCAACCCATTTGGACGGGTGGAGGGAATCAGCCCCAGCATTTT	CASSQPIWTGGGNQPQHF
TRBJ2-4	TRBD2	.	TRBV29-1	TGCAGCGTTGATGGGCTAGCGGGAGGACTAGCCAAAAACATTCAGTACTTC	CSVDGLAGGLAKNIQYF
TRBJ2-3	TRBD1	.	TRBV7-8	TGTGCCAGCAGCTTTGAGACAGGGTTTACAGATACGCAGTATTTT	CASSFETGFTDTQYF
TRBJ2-4	.	.	TRBV6-6	TGTGCCAGTGTGAGACAAAACATTCAGTACTTC	CASVRQNIQYF
TRBJ2-1	TRBD1	.	TRBV9	TGTGCCAGCAGCGTAGAGGGACAGCGAGGGGCTTGGGATGAGCAGTTCTTC	CASSVEGQRGAWDEQFF
TRBJ2-2	TRBD1	.	TRBV27	TGTGCCAGCAGCCCTACAGGGGTGGTCACCGGGGAGCTGTTTTTT	CASSPTGVVTGELFF
TRBJ1-1	TRBD1	.	TRBV7-8	TGTGCCAGCAACCTCGTGGGGGACAGGGCAGCTTTCTTT	CASNLVGDRAAFF
TRBJ1-2	.	.	TRBV6-5	TGTGCCAGCAGTTACGGGGAGGCTGGATCGGGTGGCTACACCTTC	CASSYGEAGSGGYTF
TRBJ2-3	TRBD1	.	TRBV9	TGTGCCAGCAGCGCCGGGACAGGGGACGTCGGTTACACAGATACGCAGTATTTT	CASSAGTGDVGYTDTQYF
TRBJ1-5	.	.	TRBV27	TGTGCCAGCAGTTTATCGGGTGGAGGAGTAAATCAGCCCCAGCATTTT	CASSLSGGGVNQPQHF
TRBJ1-5	.	.	TRBV30	TGTGCCTGGAGTATAGGGTCCACTAGCAATCAGCCCCAGCATTTT	CAWSIGSTSNQPQHF
TRBJ1-2	.	.	TRBV29-1	TGCAGCGTTGCCGGGGACTATGGCTACACCTTC	CSVAGDYGYTF
TRBJ2-1	.	.	TRBV4-1	TGCGCCAGCAGCGCCCAGTCCTCCTACAATGAGCAGTTCTTC	CASSAQSSYNEQFF
TRBJ2-1	TRBD2	.	TRBV20-1	TGCAGTGCTAGAATACCGGGACTAGCGGTCTACAATGAGCAGTTCTTC	CSARIPGLAVYNEQFF
TRBJ2-1	TRBD2	.	TRBV10-3	TGTGCCATCGCTAGCGGGGGGGAGCAGTTCTTC	CAIASGGEQFF
TRBJ1-5	.	.	TRBV12-3/TRBV12-4	TGTGCCAGCAGTTCTACTTGGGTTGAGCCCCAGCATTTT	CASSSTWVEPQHF
TRBJ1-1	.	.	TRBV12-5	TGTGCTAGTGGTTTGACGACCGCCCCGGGCACTGAAGCTTTCTTT	CASGLTTAPGTEAFF
TRBJ2-5	.	.	TRBV20-1	TGCAGTGCTAGAGATAATGCGTTCGGTAGCTACCAAGAGACCCAGTACTTC	CSARDNAFGSYQETQYF
TRBJ1-5	.	once	TRBV2	TGTGCCAGCAGAACATGGGGGCAGGCCCAGCATTTT	CASRTWGQAQHF
TRBJ2-2	.	few	TRBV12-3/TRBV12-4	TGTGCCAGCAGTCCCCCGGGGGAGCTGTTTTTT	CASSPPGELFF
TRBJ2-2	.	once	TRBV7-2	TGTGCCAGCAGCTACCTAAGCGGGGAGCTGTTTTTT	CASSYLSGELFF
TRBJ2-3	.	.	TRBV27	TGTGCCAGCAGTTTCTCGTCGGCAGATACGCAGTATTTT	CASSFSSADTQYF
TRBJ2-5	TRBD2	.	TRBV20-1	TGCAGTGCTAGAGACGGGACTAGCGGGGGGTTCCAAGAGACCCAGTACTTC	CSARDGTSGGFQETQYF
TRBJ2-3	.	.	TRBV7-6	TGTGCCAGCAGCTTGTGGGGCAGGGCGCCATCAGCTAGCACAGATACGCAGTATTTT	CASSLWGRAPSASTDTQYF
TRBJ2-7	TRBD1	.	TRBV7-9	TGTGCCAGCAGCTCCGAGGGACAGCCGGCCTACGAGCAGTACTTC	CASSSEGQPAYEQYF
TRBJ1-1	.	.	TRBV20-1	TGCAGTGCTAGACCCTTTGTGGCAGGGAGCACTGAAGCTTTCTTT	CSARPFVAGSTEAFF
TRBJ2-3	.	.	TRBV7-9	TGTGCCAGCAGCTTAGCGGGGAGACCCGGGCCAGGCACAGATACCCAGTATTTT	CASSLAGRPGPGTDTQYF
TRBJ2-1	TRBD1	once	TRBV29-1	TGCAGCGTTGAAGGGTCCCCGGGACAGGGGATGAATGAGCAGTTCTTC	CSVEGSPGQGMNEQFF
TRBJ1-5	TRBD1	.	TRBV7-9	TGTGCCAGCAGCTCGGGACAGGGACAGCAGCCCCAGCATTTT	CASSSGQGQQPQHF
TRBJ1-2	.	once	TRBV30	TGTGCCTGCTGGGCAACCTATGGCTACACCTTC	CACWATYGYTF
TRBJ2-3	.	.	TRBV9	TGTGCCAGCTCACCAAACACAGATACGCAGTATTTT	CASSPNTDTQYF
TRBJ2-3	TRBD2	.	TRBV4-2	TGTGCCAGCAGCCAAGATCCGGCGGGGGGGCTAGATACGCAGTATTTT	CASSQDPAGGLDTQYF
TRBJ1-4	.	.	TRBV11-2	TGTGCCAGCAGCTTAGACAGCTACATAGAGGAAAAACTGTTTTTT	CASSLDSYIEEKLFF
TRBJ2-5	.	once	TRBV11-2	TGTGCCACCAACTACCTCACAGGGCGAGAGACCCAGTACTTC	CATNYLTGRETQYF
TRBJ2-1	TRBD2	.	TRBV29-1	TGCAGCGTTGAAGTGGCTAGCGGGAGAACCTACAATGAGCAGTTCTTC	CSVEVASGRTYNEQFF
TRBJ2-7	TRBD1	.	TRBV20-1	TGCAGTGCTCCGACAGGGGCAAACTACGAGCAGTACTTC	CSAPTGANYEQYF
TRBJ2-7	TRBD1	.	TRBV27	TGTGCCAGCATGAGGACAGGGTATGATGACGAGCAGTACTTC	CASMRTGYDDEQYF
TRBJ1-1	.	.	TRBV30	TGTGCCTGGCTCAACTTCGGAGGCAAGAACACTGAAGCTTTCTTT	CAWLNFGGKNTEAFF
TRBJ2-3	.	.	TRBV27	TGTGCCAGCACCTCCCGCCCTATCACAGATACGCAGTATTTT	CASTSRPITDTQYF
TRBJ2-6	.	.	TRBV9	TGTGCCAGCAGCGTAGGGGTCGGGAGCTCTGGGGCCAACGTCCTGACTTTC	CASSVGVGSSGANVLTF
TRBJ2-2	TRBD2	.	TRBV27	TGTGCCAGCAGTTATAGCGGGAACGCCGACGGGGAGCTGTTTTTT	CASSYSGNADGELFF
TRBJ1-6	TRBD1	.	TRBV6-2/TRBV6-3	TGTGCCAGCAGTTACTCGACGACAGGGGAGGATTCACCCCTCCACTTT	CASSYSTTGEDSPLHF
TRBJ2-1	.	once	TRBV7-6	TGTGCCAGCAGCTTAGTTCGAGACACAAGTTTAAATCATGAGCAGTTCTTC	CASSLVRDTSLNHEQFF
TRBJ1-2	.	.	TRBV29-1	TGCAGCGCTCGACAGAGCCCAGACCGGGCTAACTATGGCTACACCTTC	CSARQSPDRANYGYTF
TRBJ1-5	.	.	TRBV15	TGTGCCACCAGCAGACCCCAATTGGAACTGGGACAGCCCCAGCATTTT	CATSRPQLELGQPQHF
TRBJ2-1	TRBD1	.	TRBV29-1	TGCAGCGTTGCGACCGGGACAGGGCCTTACAATGAGCAGTTCTTC	CSVATGTGPYNEQFF
TRBJ2-5	.	once	TRBV9	TGTGCCAGCAGCGCGCTTTCCGCGAGTTCCGAGACCCAGTACTTC	CASSALSASSETQYF
TRBJ2-2	.	.	TRBV29-1	TGCAGCGTTGAAGATGACGGGGTAGCCGGGGAGCTGTTTTTT	CSVEDDGVAGELFF
TRBJ2-6	TRBD1	.	TRBV6-5	TGTGCCAGCAGTTACCTCTATAGACAGGGTTCGGGTGGGGCCAACGTCCTGACTTTC	CASSYLYRQGSGGANVLTF
TRBJ2-3	TRBD2	.	TRBV20-1	TGCAGTGCTAGGGGGACTAGCGAATTCACAGATACGCAGTATTTT	CSARGTSEFTDTQYF
TRBJ1-1	.	.	TRBV12-3/TRBV12-4	TGTGCCAGCAGTTCTACGGACAGGAACACTGAAGCTTTCTTT	CASSSTDRNTEAFF
TRBJ2-5	TRBD1	.	TRBV29-1	TGCAGCGTGACCGGGACAGGGGGGCAAGAGACCCAGTACTTC	CSVTGTGGQETQYF
TRBJ1-5	.	.	TRBV19	TGTGCCAGTAGTATAGATGACACTAATCAGCCCCAGCATTTT	CASSIDDTNQPQHF
TRBJ2-1	.	.	TRBV21-1	TGTGCCAGCAGCAAAGTCGGCGCCTTATACAATGAGCAGTTCTTC	CASSKVGALYNEQFF